This passage covers 30 T cell receptor beta chains from one sample sequenced in a study of cytomegalovirus exposure and HLA in healthy donors. Researchers ran the PCR with 60 Vbeta and 13 Jbeta primers. This table comes from immunoSEQ multiplex PCR, and its TCRdb copy is limited to in-frame clones, with some not included. The sample holds roughly 180,000 clones, roughly 86% seen once. Material for sequencing was PBMCs. These receptors were obtained from a girl between 10 and 17 years old in good health and CMV-seropositive.

J is TRBJ1-1 and V is TRBV19, with D perhaps TRBD1 (6 bases). This CDR3 is 14 amino acids long. The germline CDR1 and CDR2 sequences are LNHDA and SQIVND (reference sequence). The germline V and J ends were trimmed by 8 bases and 3 bases, with 16 bases remaining between them. The CDR3 coding sequence is TGTGCCAGTGCCCCAGGGGATAGGGACACTGAAGCTTTCTTT. Its translation: CASAPGDRDTEAFF.

The J gene is TRBJ1-2, the V gene TRBV7-9, with a weak D call TRBD1 (5 bases). CDR1 SEHNR and CDR2 FQNEAQ come from the germline V gene (reference sequence). The germline V and J ends were trimmed by 3 bases and 6 bases, with 14 bases remaining between them. The CDR3 sequence is 14 residues long. The chain's CDR3 is CASSFAGRPDGYTF. Written as DNA, the CDR3 is TGTGCCAGCAGCTTCGCGGGACGGCCCGATGGCTACACCTTC.

For this clone: The same CDR3 also results from other DNA sequences found in this sample. This chain joins TRBV5-1 and TRBJ1-2; D may be TRBD1 (6 bases). Looked up from germline, CDR1 is SGHRS and CDR2 is YFSETQ. The CDR3 contains 13 residues. The ends were cut back, 0 bases at V and 4 bases at J, with 7 bases in the middle. CDR3 in amino acids: CASSLGRGYGYTF. CDR3 DNA sequence: TGCGCCAGCAGCTTGGGCAGGGGCTATGGCTACACCTTC.

This clone has more than one count but fewer than ten. This chain uses TRBV11-3 with TRBJ1-1, with a possible D match to TRBD1 (5 bases). V lost 4 bases and J lost 10, with 10 bases in between. In germline, CDR1 is SGHNT, CDR2 YENEEA. The CDR3 spans 11 residues. The CDR3: CASSSTETAFF. The CDR3 DNA sequence: TGTGCCAGCAGCTCGACAGAGACAGCTTTCTTT.

The J gene is TRBJ2-2, the V gene TRBV5-4; D may be TRBD1 (6 bases). The CDR3 is 15 amino acids. Trimming shortened V by 4 bases and J by 0 bases, and 10 bases separated the two germline ends. Germline V lookup: CDR1 SGHNT, CDR2 YYREEE (reference sequence). The DNA for the CDR3 is TGTGCCAGCAGCGCTGGGACAACGAACACCGGGGAGCTGTTTTTT. This gives the protein CASSAGTTNTGELFF.

The chain recombines TRBV11-2 with TRBJ1-3, with TRBD1 as a possible D gene (5 bases). The CDR3 sequence is 14 residues long. CDR1 is SGHAT, CDR2 FQNNGV, per germline. Trimming pared 6 bases from V and 7 bases from J, leaving 16 bases between. Here the CDR3 reads CASSPLQGRNTIYF. The CDR3 DNA is TGTGCCAGCAGTCCCCTCCAGGGCCGCAACACCATATATTTT.

V is TRBV27 and J is TRBJ1-5; 8 bases align to TRBD1. This CDR3 spans 15 amino acids. Germline CDR1 reads MNHEY; CDR2 reads SMNVEV (reference sequence). J was trimmed by 4 bases and V by 5 bases; bases with no gene match: 7. The CDR3 DNA is TGTGCCAGCAGTCCCCGGGACAGGCCAAATCAGCCCCAGCATTTT. The encoded protein is CASSPRDRPNQPQHF.

The rearrangement joins TRBV6-5 to TRBJ1-2; D is ambiguous. CDR3 size: 14 residues. Germline CDR1 MNHEY, CDR2 SVGAGI. V lost 4 bases and J 2 bases, leaving 11 bases between the germline ends. CDR3 in amino acids: CASSSFTRNYGYTF. DNA of the CDR3: TGTGCCAGCAGTTCGTTCACGCGGAACTATGGCTACACCTTC.

The genes are TRBV5-5 and TRBJ1-1; 9 bases agree with TRBD1. Unmatched junction bases numbered 10, after V lost 4 bases and J lost 6 bases. Germline V CDR1 and CDR2: SGHKS, YYEKEE (reference sequence). The CDR3 loop spans 15 amino acids. CDR3 nucleotide sequence: TGTGCCAGCAGCGACGGACAGGGGTGGGGGGCTGAAGCTTTCTTT. Translated, it gives CASSDGQGWGAEAFF. Together with reference TRBV5-5 and TRBJ1-1, the CDR3 gives the full variable domain: DAGVTQSPTHLIKTRGQQVTLRCSPISGHKSVSWYQQVLGQGPQFIFQYYEKEERGRGNFPDRFSARQFPNYSSELNVNALLLGDSALYLCASSDGQGWGAEAFFGQGTRLTVV.

This sequence joins TRBV12-5 and TRBJ1-1; D is unresolved. This CDR3 region has 13 residues. CDR1 and CDR2 (germline): LGHNT, FRNRAP. Deletions cut 1 base from V and 4 bases from J, with 7 bases between. The CDR3 is CASGLARVTEAFF. CDR3 bases: TGTGCTAGTGGTTTGGCTAGAGTCACTGAAGCTTTCTTT.

This rearrangement joins TRBV5-6 to TRBJ1-6, with 9 bases matching TRBD1. V shed 0 bases, J shed 9 bases, and the junction held 4 bases outside the gene matches. The CDR3 contains 15 residues. The germline V gene encodes CDR1 SGHDT and CDR2 YYEEEE. CDR3 protein: CASSLATGGFSPLHF. The DNA for the CDR3 is TGTGCCAGCAGCTTGGCCACAGGGGGCTTTTCACCCCTCCACTTT.

This clone has only a few counts. J is TRBJ2-1 and V is TRBV2; perhaps TRBD2 as D (5 bases). Trimming cost V 6 bases and J 8 bases, with 11 bases left between them. This CDR3 is built from 12 residues. Germline loops: CDR1 SNHLY, CDR2 FYNNEI. The CDR3 DNA reads TGTGCCAGCAGGATCGGACTCGATGAGCAGTTCTTC. Translating it yields CASRIGLDEQFF.

The V call is TRBV13, the J call TRBJ2-5; TRBD2 matches 16 bases. This CDR3 has 19 amino acids. Germline lookup yields CDR1 PRHDT and CDR2 FYEKMQ (reference sequence). V shed 1 base, J shed 3 bases, and the junction held 8 bases outside the gene matches. This CDR3 reads CASSLEGTSGGATEETQYF. Written as DNA, the CDR3 is TGTGCCAGCAGCTTAGAAGGGACTAGCGGGGGGGCAACGGAAGAGACCCAGTACTTC.

The CDR3 protein is CASSFGGKGNTIYF. CDR3 nucleotide sequence: TGTGCCAGCAGCTTCGGGGGGAAAGGAAACACCATATATTTT. The chain carries TRBV13 and TRBJ1-3, with D possibly TRBD1 on 5 matching bases. CDR3 length: 14 residues. Between the trimmed V and J ends, which lost 3 bases and 4 bases, there was a span of 10 bases. Germline V gene lookup returns CDR1 PRHDT and CDR2 FYEKMQ (reference sequence). Full variable domain (missing parts from reference TRBV13 and TRBJ1-3): AAGVIQSPRHLIKEKRETATLKCYPIPRHDTVYWYQQGPGQDPQFLISFYEKMQSDKGSIPDRFSAQQFSDYHSELNMSSLELGDSALYFCASSFGGKGNTIYFGEGSWLTVV.

This rearrangement joins TRBV19 to TRBJ1-1, with D unclear. Germline CDR1 and CDR2: LNHDA and SQIVND (reference sequence). The CDR3 length is 13 residues. With 7 bases removed from V and 0 bases from J, the gap between germline ends came to 9 bases. CDR3: CASTHNLNTEAFF. Here the CDR3 DNA reads TGTGCCAGTACCCACAATCTGAACACTGAAGCTTTCTTT.

The J gene is TRBJ1-2, the V gene TRBV27; D is perhaps TRBD1 (5 bases). This CDR3 is 14 amino acids long. V lost 3 bases, J lost 7 bases, and 15 bases lay in between. In germline, CDR1 is MNHEY, CDR2 SMNVEV (reference sequence). The CDR3 DNA is TGTGCCAGCAGTTTTGGGGACCCGGGGGGTGGCTACACCTTC. Translation gives CASSFGDPGGGYTF.

The rearrangement links TRBV5-1 to TRBJ2-7; perhaps TRBD2 as D (7 bases). V was clipped by 5 bases and J by 7 bases, with 19 bases between them. This CDR3 has 14 amino acids. Germline CDR1 reads SGHRS; CDR2 reads YFSETQ. CDR3 sequence: CASRVKGGLWEQYF. The CDR3, as DNA: TGCGCCAGCAGAGTTAAGGGGGGGCTGTGGGAGCAGTACTTC.

The chain uses TRBV5-1 and TRBJ1-2; D call uncertain. The CDR3 loop spans 14 amino acids. V was cut by 5 bases and J by 10 bases, with 21 bases left in between. CDR1 is SGHRS, CDR2 YFSETQ, per germline. The CDR3 is CASSSTLGREVYTF. In DNA form, the CDR3 reads TGCGCCAGCAGTTCTACCCTCGGGAGGGAGGTCTACACCTTC.

The CDR3 coding sequence is TGCGCCAGCAGCCCAGGATGGGGACAGACCTATGGCTACACCTTC. It encodes CASSPGWGQTYGYTF. The V and J genes are TRBV5-1 and TRBJ1-2; 7 bases agree with TRBD1. Trimming removed 4 bases from V and 4 bases from J; junction bases left unmatched: 10. Looked up from germline, CDR1 is SGHRS and CDR2 is YFSETQ. The CDR3 totals 15 residues.

V gene TRBV6-5 combines with J gene TRBJ1-6; 8 bases match TRBD1. V dropped 7 bases and J dropped 8; count of bases not matched to a gene: 7. The CDR3 runs to 14 residues. Germline values: CDR1 MNHEY, CDR2 SVGAGI. Here the CDR3 reads CASTLTGVDSPLHF. The CDR3 DNA follows: TGTGCCAGCACCCTGACAGGGGTGGATTCACCCCTCCACTTT.

V is TRBV10-3 and J is TRBJ2-7; TRBD1 matches at 7 bases. CDR1 is ENHRY, CDR2 SYGVKD, per germline. After removal of 3 bases from V and 5 bases from J, the junction contained 13 bases not matched to a gene. The CDR3 is made up of 16 amino acids. The CDR3 sequence is CAISDSSITGAHEQYF. In DNA form, the CDR3 reads TGTGCCATCAGTGACTCATCAATCACAGGGGCCCACGAGCAGTACTTC.

This chain's CDR3 is CASTTGGSGNTIYF. Here the CDR3 DNA reads TGTGCCAGCACCACAGGGGGCTCTGGAAACACCATATATTTT. J is TRBJ1-3 and V is TRBV7-2, with TRBD1 identical over 8 bases. The CDR3 is made up of 14 amino acids. V lost 7 bases, J lost 0 bases, and 2 bases stayed unmatched. Germline CDR1 SGHTA, CDR2 FQGNSA. The whole variable domain, filled in from reference TRBV7-2 and TRBJ1-3, reads GAGVSQSPSNKVTEKGKDVELRCDPISGHTALYWYRQSLGQGLEFLIYFQGNSAPDKSGLPSDRFSAERTGGSVSTLTIQRTQQEDSAVYLCASTTGGSGNTIYFGEGSWLTVV.

To note about this clone: The sample carries other DNA sequences with the same CDR3. The chain links TRBV7-3 to TRBJ1-1; maybe TRBD1 (5 bases). CDR3 length equals 14 residues. The germline V gene has CDR1 SGHTA and CDR2 FQGTGA. V was shortened by 5 bases and J by 5 bases, with 15 bases between the two germline ends. The CDR3 sequence: CASSLAGLGTEAFF. DNA for the CDR3: TGTGCCAGCAGCCTGGCAGGGCTCGGGACTGAAGCTTTCTTT.

The chain has TRBV2 and TRBJ2-3; D ambiguous. Germline CDR1 and CDR2: SNHLY and FYNNEI. V lost 10 bases and J lost 5, with 10 bases in between. CDR3 length: 11 residues. CDR3: CAIMAEDTQYF. As DNA, the CDR3 is TGTGCCATCATGGCTGAAGATACGCAGTATTTT.

The genes are TRBV27 and TRBJ1-1; D call uncertain. The CDR3 consists of 14 residues. Deletions cut 8 bases from V and 2 bases from J, with 15 bases between. CDR1 MNHEY and CDR2 SMNVEV come from the germline V gene (reference sequence). The CDR3 here is CASRYRGPNTEAFF. The DNA for the CDR3 is TGTGCCAGCCGCTACCGCGGGCCCAACACTGAAGCTTTCTTT.

V usage is TRBV15 and J usage is TRBJ2-5, with no clear D. Germline CDR1 and CDR2: LNHNV and YYDKDF (reference sequence). The CDR3 consists of 15 residues. The V gene lost 0 bases and the J gene lost 3 bases, with 11 bases spanning the gap. CDR3 in amino acids: CATSRDLPVKETQYF. The CDR3, as DNA: TGTGCCACCAGCAGAGATCTCCCGGTCAAAGAGACCCAGTACTTC. Filled out from reference TRBV15 and TRBJ2-5, the complete variable domain reads DAMVIQNPRYQVTQFGKPVTLSCSQTLNHNVMYWYQQKSSQAPKLLFHYYDKDFNNEADTPDNFQSRRPNTSFCFLDIRSPGLGDTAMYLCATSRDLPVKETQYFGPGTRLLVL.

The J gene is TRBJ1-1, the V gene TRBV5-1; the D gene is possibly TRBD1 (6 bases). Trimming cost V 4 bases and J 1 base, with 11 bases left between them. CDR3 size: 14 residues. Looked up from germline, CDR1 is SGHRS and CDR2 is YFSETQ. CDR3 sequence: CASSRAGANTEAFF. CDR3 nucleotides: TGCGCCAGCAGCCGAGCGGGGGCGAACACTGAAGCTTTCTTT.

The chain combines TRBV9 with TRBJ1-6; TRBD1 might be the D (5 bases). This CDR3 has 15 amino acids. CDR1 is SGDLS, CDR2 YYNGEE, per germline. With 6 bases removed from V and 13 bases from J, the gap between germline ends came to 23 bases. The CDR3 region is CASTRAGDPGVPLHF. The CDR3 coding sequence is TGTGCCAGCACCCGCGCGGGGGACCCTGGGGTCCCCCTCCACTTT.

The CDR3 DNA sequence: TGTGCCAGCAGTGCAGGGACAGGGAACACCGGGGAGCTGTTTTTT. Its translation: CASSAGTGNTGELFF. The V gene is TRBV6-1, the J gene TRBJ2-2; 8 nucleotides match TRBD1. The J segment lost 1 base and the V segment lost 4 bases, leaving 2 bases of the junction unmatched. The CDR3 sequence is 15 residues long. Germline V gene sequence: CDR1 MNHNS, CDR2 SASEGT.

The chain carries TRBV18 and TRBJ2-5; D remains unclear. The closer fit of TRBJ2-7 to the DNA end suggests the J call may be wrong. The germline CDR1 and CDR2 sequences are KGHSH and LQKENI. There are 15 residues in the CDR3. The CDR3 protein is CASSPLDRSAYEQYF. DNA of the CDR3: TGTGCCAGCTCACCTTTAGATCGGTCCGCCTACGAGCAGTACTTC.